What follows is one T cell receptor (beta chain) and its context. TCRdb itself ran the RACE reads through MiXCR, one entry per CDR3 protein. The sample contains 200,000 to 300,000 distinct CDR3 sequences, about 9% of which appear only once. Time point noted: pre-sensitization, week 0. Treatment given: therapeutic diphenylcyclopropenone sensitization with weekly scalp DPC. Donation of samples came from alopecia patients who were 18 to 70 years old and suitable for DPC. V shed 3 bases and J shed 0 bases, with 3 bases lying between them. The CDR3 has 12 residues. Looked up from germline, CDR1 is DFQATT and CDR2 is SNEGSKA (reference sequence). This entry comes from a study of human T cells and chemical hapten exposure. Across the study: Subjects had 2% DPC placed on around 2 cm by around 2 cm of upper inner arm skin for sensitization.

The clonotype comes from a woman aged 40 to 49 with alopecia areata. Some clones in this sample may be carry-over from other donors' samples. The specimen was whole blood, collected in connection with sensitization to the hapten diphenylcyclopropenone (DPC). The chain uses TRBV20-1 and TRBJ1-5; D gene ambiguous. The CDR3, as DNA: TGCAGTGCTAGGCCTAGCAATCAGCCCCAGCATTTT. The encoded protein is CSARPSNQPQHF.